These T cell receptor beta chains were read from a single sample in a study of T cell responses to AZD1222 COVID-19 vaccine. Libraries were prepared by immunoSEQ multiplex PCR; TCRdb keeps only in-frame clonotypes and omits some of them. The repertoire holds almost 55,000 clones, with about 88% as singletons. The source was peripheral blood, collected on day 0 of AZD1222 vaccination. The receptors were sampled from an adult in good health. Each CDR3 is given with its conserved first and last residue. D genes are given only for firm matches. Only some rows state a clone size, as once, few, many or a class for expanded clones.

>TRBV4-2|once|15|.|TRBJ1-2
TGTGCCAGCAGCCCGGGACACCCATCTAACTATGGCTACACCTTC
CASSPGHPSNYGYTF
>TRBV28|.|15|.|TRBJ1-2
TGTGCCAGCAGAATCCCGGGGGGGATTACGATTGGCTACACCTTC
CASRIPGGITIGYTF
>TRBV19|.|16|.|TRBJ2-6
TGTGCCAGTAGTATAGTGGCAGGGGCTGGGGCCAACGTCCTGACTTTC
CASSIVAGAGANVLTF
>TRBV5-1|.|16|.|TRBJ2-5
TGCGCCAGCAGCCCCTCGGGAGCGAGACTACAAGAGACCCAGTACTTC
CASSPSGARLQETQYF
>TRBV9|.|13|.|TRBJ1-2
TGTGCCAGCAGCTACGGGAAAGACTATGGCTACACCTTC
CASSYGKDYGYTF
>TRBV2|.|16|TRBD2|TRBJ2-1
TGTGCCAGCAGTGAAATTCCGACGGGAGGGAGGAATGAGCAGTTCTTC
CASSEIPTGGRNEQFF
>TRBV5-1|.|15|TRBD2|TRBJ2-1
TGCGCCAGCAGCCTGGGGACTAGCGATGCTTATGAGCAGTTCTTC
CASSLGTSDAYEQFF
>TRBV19|.|12|.|TRBJ2-3
TGTGCCAGTAGTGGATCGTGGGATACGCAGTATTTT
CASSGSWDTQYF
>TRBV9|.|13|.|TRBJ1-3
TGTGCCAGCAGCGAAGGGCAGGGAAACACCATATATTTT
CASSEGQGNTIYF
>TRBV6-2/TRBV6-3|once|18|TRBD1|TRBJ1-1
TGTGCCAGCAGTTCGGCCCGCCTACAGGGGAGCTTGAACACTGAAGCTTTCTTT
CASSSARLQGSLNTEAFF
>TRBV29-1|.|16|.|TRBJ1-2
TGCAGCGTTCCCAACCTGGGGACCCTAGCTAACTATGGCTACACCTTC
CSVPNLGTLANYGYTF
>TRBV19|.|13|.|TRBJ1-4
TGTGCCAGTAGTATGGTGGGCCGTGAAAAACTGTTTTTT
CASSMVGREKLFF
>TRBV21-1|.|16|.|TRBJ1-1
TGTGCCAGCAGCATCCAGACAGCCAGAGGTAACACTGAAGCTTTCTTT
CASSIQTARGNTEAFF
>TRBV21-1|.|17|.|TRBJ2-5
TGTGCCAGCAGCACTTACAGACCAGGGAGGGGAGGGGAGACCCAGTACTTC
CASSTYRPGRGGETQYF
>TRBV15|.|12|.|TRBJ1-2
TGTGCCACCAGCAGAGACGGAAGGGCCAACACCTTC
CATSRDGRANTF
>TRBV7-2|.|13|.|TRBJ1-1
TGTGCCAGCAGCTCGCAGGGATACACTGAAGCTTTCTTT
CASSSQGYTEAFF